Given below is one T cell receptor (beta chain) in context. The antigen is not known. Reverse transcribing all isolated RNA meant expressed TCRB transcripts were sequenced. Sequencing of naive, central memory and regulatory T cell samples gave an average of approximately 3.5 million reads. Here immunoSEQ multiplex PCR was the method, and the copy in TCRdb shows in-frame clones only, minus some. The table shows some 330,000 clones, with roughly 13% occurring only once. The data originate from a study of beta chain features in type 1 diabetes. Study-wide points: Any HLA type influence on TCRB rearrangement was left unresolved here. Relative to healthy donors, patients appeared to have naive, central memory and Treg TCRB repertoires that were more similar. Over-representation of high TCR-expressing cells was a possible consequence of cDNA sequencing. Among patients with Type 1 diabetes, TCRB CDR3s were moderately but significantly shorter in every one of the four CD4+ subsets.

This CDR3 is 14 amino acids long. After removal of 4 bases from V and 5 bases from J, the junction contained 8 bases not matched to a gene. Germline V CDR1 and CDR2: SGHDN, FVKESK. The sequence was obtained from a woman aged 18-30 years with type 1 diabetes. The gene calls are TRBV14 and TRBJ2-7; 7 bases match TRBD1. The sequenced sample consisted of naive CD4+ T cells from blood. The CDR3 is CASSPRTGGHEQYF. The CDR3 coding sequence is TGTGCCAGCAGCCCACGGACAGGAGGCCACGAGCAGTACTTC.